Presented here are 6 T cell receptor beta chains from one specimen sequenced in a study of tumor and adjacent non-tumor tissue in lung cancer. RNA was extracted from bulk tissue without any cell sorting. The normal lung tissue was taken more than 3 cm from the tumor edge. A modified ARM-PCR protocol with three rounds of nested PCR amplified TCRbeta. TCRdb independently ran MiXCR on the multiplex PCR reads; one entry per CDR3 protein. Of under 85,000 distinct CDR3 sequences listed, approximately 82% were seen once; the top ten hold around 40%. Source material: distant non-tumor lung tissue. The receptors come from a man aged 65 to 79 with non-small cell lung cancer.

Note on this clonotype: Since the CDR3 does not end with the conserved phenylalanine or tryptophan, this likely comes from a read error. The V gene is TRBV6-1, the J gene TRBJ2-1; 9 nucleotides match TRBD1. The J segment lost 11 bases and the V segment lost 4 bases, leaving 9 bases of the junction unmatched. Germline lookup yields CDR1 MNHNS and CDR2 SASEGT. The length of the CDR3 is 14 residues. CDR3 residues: CASSGTGELEKQFL. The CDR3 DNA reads TGTGCCAGCAGTGGGACAGGGGAATTGGAAAAGCAGTTCTTA.

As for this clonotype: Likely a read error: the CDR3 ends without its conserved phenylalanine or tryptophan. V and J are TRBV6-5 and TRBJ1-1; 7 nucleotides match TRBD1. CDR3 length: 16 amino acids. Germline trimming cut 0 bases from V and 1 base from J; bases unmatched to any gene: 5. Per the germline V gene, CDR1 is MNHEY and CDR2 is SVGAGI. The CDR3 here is CASSYSPRTGNTEAFY. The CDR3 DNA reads TGTGCCAGCAGTTACTCCCCACGGACAGGGAACACTGAAGCTTTCTAT.

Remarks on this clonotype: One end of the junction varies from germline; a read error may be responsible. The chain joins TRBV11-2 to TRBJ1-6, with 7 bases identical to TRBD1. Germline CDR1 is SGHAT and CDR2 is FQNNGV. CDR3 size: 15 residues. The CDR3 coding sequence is TGTGCCAGCTGCTCCGGGACAGCGTATAATTCACCCATCCACTTT. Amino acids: CASCSGTAYNSPIHF.

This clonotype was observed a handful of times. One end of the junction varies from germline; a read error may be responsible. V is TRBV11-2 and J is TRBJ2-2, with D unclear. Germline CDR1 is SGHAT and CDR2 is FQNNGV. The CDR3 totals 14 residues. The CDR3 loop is CARSLFVGTGELFF. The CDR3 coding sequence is TGTGCCAGGAGCTTATTTGTTGGGACCGGGGAGCTGTTTTTT.

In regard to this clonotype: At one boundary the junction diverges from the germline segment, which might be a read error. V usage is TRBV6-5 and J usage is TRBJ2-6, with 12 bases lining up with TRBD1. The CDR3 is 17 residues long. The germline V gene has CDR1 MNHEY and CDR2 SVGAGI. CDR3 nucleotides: TGTACCAGCAGTTCCGGGACAGGGGGCTCTGGTGACAACGTCCTGACTTTC. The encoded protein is CTSSSGTGGSGDNVLTF.

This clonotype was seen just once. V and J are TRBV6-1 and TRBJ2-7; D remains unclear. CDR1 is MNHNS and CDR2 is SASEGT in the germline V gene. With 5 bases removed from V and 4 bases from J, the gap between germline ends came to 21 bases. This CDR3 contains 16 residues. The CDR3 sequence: CASSSRTTVSTYEQYF. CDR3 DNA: TGTGCCAGCAGTAGTAGGACCACTGTAAGCACTTACGAGCAGTACTTC.